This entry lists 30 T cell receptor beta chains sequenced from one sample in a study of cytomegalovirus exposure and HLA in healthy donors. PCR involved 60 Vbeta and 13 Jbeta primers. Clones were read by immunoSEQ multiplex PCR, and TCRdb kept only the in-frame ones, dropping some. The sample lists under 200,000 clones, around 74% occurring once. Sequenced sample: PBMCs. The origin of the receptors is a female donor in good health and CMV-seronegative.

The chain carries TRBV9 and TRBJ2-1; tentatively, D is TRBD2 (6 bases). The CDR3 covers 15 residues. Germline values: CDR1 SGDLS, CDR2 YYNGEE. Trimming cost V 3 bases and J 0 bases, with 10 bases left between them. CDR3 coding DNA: TGTGCCAGCAGCGAAGGACTAACCTCCTACAATGAGCAGTTCTTC. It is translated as CASSEGLTSYNEQFF.

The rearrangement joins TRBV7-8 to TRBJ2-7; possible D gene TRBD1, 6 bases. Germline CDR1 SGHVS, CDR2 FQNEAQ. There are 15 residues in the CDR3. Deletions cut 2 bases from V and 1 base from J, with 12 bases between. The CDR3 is CASSLSNRASYEQYF. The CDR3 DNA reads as TGTGCCAGCAGCTTAAGTAACAGGGCGTCCTACGAGCAGTACTTC.

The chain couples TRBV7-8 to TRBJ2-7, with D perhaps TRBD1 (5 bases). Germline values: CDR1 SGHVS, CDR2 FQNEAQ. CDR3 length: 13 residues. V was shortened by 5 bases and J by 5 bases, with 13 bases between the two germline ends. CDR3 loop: CASSPSRVDEQYF. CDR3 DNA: TGTGCCAGCAGCCCCAGCAGGGTCGACGAGCAGTACTTC.

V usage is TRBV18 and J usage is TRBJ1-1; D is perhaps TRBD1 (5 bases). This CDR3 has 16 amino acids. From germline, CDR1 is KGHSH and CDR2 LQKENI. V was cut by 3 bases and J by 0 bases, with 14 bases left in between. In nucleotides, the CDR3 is TGTGCCAGCTCACCCCAACGAGGACAAGTGAACACTGAAGCTTTCTTT. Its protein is CASSPQRGQVNTEAFF.

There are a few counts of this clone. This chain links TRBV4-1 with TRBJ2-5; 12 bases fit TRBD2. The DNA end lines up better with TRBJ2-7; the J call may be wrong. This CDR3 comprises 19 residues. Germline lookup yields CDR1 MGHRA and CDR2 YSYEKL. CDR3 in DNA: TGCGCCAGCAGCCAAGCCTCCGGAACCGGGACTAGCGGGTCCTACGAGCAGTACTTC. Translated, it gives CASSQASGTGTSGSYEQYF.

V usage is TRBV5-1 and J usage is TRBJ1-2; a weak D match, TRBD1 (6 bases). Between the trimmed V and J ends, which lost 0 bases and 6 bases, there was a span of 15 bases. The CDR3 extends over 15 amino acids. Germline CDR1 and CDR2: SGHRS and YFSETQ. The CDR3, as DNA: TGCGCCAGCAGCTTGGGAGGGAACAGGGCCCATGGCTACACCTTC. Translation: CASSLGGNRAHGYTF.

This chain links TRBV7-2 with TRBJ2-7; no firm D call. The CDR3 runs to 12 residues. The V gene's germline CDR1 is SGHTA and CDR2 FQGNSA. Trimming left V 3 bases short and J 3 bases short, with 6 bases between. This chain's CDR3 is CASSFSLYEQYF. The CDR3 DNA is TGTGCCAGCAGCTTTTCCCTCTACGAGCAGTACTTC.

CDR3 coding DNA: TGTGCCAGCAGTCAGGACAGGGTTCAAGAGACCCAGTACTTC. Protein: CASSQDRVQETQYF. V and J are TRBV2 and TRBJ2-5, with 8 bases fitting TRBD1. The V and J ends lost 5 bases and 2 bases, in that order; junction bases with no gene match: 4. The CDR3 loop spans 14 amino acids. CDR1 is SNHLY and CDR2 is FYNNEI in the germline V gene.

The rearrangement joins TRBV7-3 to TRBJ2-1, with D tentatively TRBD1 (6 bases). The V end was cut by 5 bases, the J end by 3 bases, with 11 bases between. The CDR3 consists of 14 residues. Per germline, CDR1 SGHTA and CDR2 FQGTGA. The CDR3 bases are TGTGCCAGCAGCCCAAACAGGGACTACAATGAGCAGTTCTTC. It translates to CASSPNRDYNEQFF.

CDR3 sequence reads: CASSTADRGLEQAFF. CDR3 in DNA: TGCGCCAGCAGCACCGCCGACAGGGGCCTCGAGCAAGCTTTCTTT. This chain connects TRBV5-1 to TRBJ1-1; TRBD1 aligns across 8 bases. Germline V gene lookup returns CDR1 SGHRS and CDR2 YFSETQ. The CDR3 spans 15 residues. V shed 4 bases and J 9 bases; nucleotides not matched to a gene: 14.

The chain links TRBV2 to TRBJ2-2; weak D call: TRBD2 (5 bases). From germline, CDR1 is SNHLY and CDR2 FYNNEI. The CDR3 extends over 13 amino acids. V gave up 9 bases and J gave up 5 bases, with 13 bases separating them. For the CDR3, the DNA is TGTGCCAGGACGGAGGAGGTAACCGGGGAGCTGTTTTTT. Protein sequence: CARTEEVTGELFF.

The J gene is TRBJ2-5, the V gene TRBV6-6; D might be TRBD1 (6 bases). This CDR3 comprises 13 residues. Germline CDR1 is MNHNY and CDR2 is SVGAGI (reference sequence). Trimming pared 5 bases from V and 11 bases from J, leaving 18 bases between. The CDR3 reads CASSRGTGLEQYF. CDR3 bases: TGTGCCAGCAGTAGGGGTACAGGGCTGGAGCAGTACTTC.

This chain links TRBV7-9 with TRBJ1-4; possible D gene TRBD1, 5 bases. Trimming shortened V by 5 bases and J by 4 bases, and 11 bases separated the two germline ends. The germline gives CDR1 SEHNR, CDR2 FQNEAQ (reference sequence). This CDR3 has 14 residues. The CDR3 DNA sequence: TGTGCCAGCAGCGGGGGGGTCCGTAATGAAAAACTGTTTTTT. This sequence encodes CASSGGVRNEKLFF.

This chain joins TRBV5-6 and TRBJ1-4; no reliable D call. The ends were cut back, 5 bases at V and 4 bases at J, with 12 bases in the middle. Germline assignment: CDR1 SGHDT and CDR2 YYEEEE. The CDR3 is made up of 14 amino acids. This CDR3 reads CASRAWGGNEKLFF. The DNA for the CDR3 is TGTGCCAGCAGAGCATGGGGAGGTAATGAAAAACTGTTTTTT.

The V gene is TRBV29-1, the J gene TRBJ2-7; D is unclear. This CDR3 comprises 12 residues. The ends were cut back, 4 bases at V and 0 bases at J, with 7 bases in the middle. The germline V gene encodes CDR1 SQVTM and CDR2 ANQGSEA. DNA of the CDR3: TGCAGCGTTGCCAGGAACTCCTACGAGCAGTACTTC. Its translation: CSVARNSYEQYF.

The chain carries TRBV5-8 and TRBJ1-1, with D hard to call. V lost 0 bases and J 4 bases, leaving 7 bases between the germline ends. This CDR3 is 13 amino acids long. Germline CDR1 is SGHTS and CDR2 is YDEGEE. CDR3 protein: CASSLVRGTEAFF. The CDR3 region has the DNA TGTGCCAGCAGCTTGGTTCGGGGCACTGAAGCTTTCTTT.

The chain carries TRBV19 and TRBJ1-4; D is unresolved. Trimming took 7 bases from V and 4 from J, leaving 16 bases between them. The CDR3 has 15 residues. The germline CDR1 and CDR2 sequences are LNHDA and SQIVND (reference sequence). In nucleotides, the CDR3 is TGTGCCAGTAAGGAGGGTGAGGCCATTAATGAAAAACTGTTTTTT. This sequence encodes CASKEGEAINEKLFF.

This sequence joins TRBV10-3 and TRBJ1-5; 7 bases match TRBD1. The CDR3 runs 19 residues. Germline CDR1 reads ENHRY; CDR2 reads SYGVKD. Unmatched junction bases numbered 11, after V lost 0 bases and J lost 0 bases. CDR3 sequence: CAISESLTGTDDSNQPQHF. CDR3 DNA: TGTGCCATCAGTGAGTCTCTGACAGGGACTGACGATAGCAATCAGCCCCAGCATTTT.

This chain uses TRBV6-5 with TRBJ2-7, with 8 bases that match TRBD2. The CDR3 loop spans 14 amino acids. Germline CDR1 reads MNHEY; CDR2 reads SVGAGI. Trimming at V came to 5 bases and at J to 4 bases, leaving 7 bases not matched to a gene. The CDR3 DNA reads TGTGCCAGCAGTCCCGGACTAGCCCTATACGAGCAGTACTTC. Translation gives CASSPGLALYEQYF.

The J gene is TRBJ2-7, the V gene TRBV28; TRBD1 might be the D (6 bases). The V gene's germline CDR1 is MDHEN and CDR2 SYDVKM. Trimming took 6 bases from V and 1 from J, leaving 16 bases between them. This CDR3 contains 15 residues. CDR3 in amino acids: CASSPRDILSYEQYF. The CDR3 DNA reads TGTGCCAGCAGCCCCCGGGACATCTTATCCTACGAGCAGTACTTC.

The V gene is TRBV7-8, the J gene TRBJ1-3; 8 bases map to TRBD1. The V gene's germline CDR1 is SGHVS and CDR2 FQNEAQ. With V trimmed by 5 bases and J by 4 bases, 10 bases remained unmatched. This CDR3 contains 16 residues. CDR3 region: CASSINRGSSGNTIYF. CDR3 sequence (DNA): TGTGCCAGCAGCATAAACAGGGGGTCATCCGGAAACACCATATATTTT.

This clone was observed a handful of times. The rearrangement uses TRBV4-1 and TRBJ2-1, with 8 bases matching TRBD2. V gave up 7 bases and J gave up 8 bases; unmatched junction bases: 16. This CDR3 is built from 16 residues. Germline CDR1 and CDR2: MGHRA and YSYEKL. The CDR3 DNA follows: TGCGCCAGCACCCGAAGTCCCGTCACCGGGAGGGATGAGCAGTTCTTC. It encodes CASTRSPVTGRDEQFF.

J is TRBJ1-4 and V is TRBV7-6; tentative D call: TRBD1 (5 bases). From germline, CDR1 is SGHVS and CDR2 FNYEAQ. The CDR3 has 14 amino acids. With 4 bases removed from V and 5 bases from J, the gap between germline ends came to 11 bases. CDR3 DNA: TGTGCCAGCAGCTCGTCGGGGGAGAATGAAAAACTGTTTTTT. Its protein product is CASSSSGENEKLFF. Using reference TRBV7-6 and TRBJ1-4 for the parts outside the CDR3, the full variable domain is GAGVSQSPRYKVTKRGQDVALRCDPISGHVSLYWYRQALGQGPEFLTYFNYEAQQDKSGLPNDRFSAERPEGSISTLTIQRTEQRDSAMYRCASSSSGENEKLFFGSGTQLSVL.

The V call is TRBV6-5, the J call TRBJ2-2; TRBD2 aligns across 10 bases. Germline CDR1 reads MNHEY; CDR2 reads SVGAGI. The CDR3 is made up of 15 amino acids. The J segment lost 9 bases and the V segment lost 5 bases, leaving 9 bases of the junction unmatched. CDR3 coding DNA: TGTGCCAGCAGTCCGGGACTAGCGACCGTTAGGGAGCTGTTTTTT. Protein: CASSPGLATVRELFF.

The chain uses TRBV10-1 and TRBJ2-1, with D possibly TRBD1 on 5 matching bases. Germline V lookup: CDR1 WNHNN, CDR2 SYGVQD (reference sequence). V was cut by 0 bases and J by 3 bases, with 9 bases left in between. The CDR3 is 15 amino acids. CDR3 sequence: CASSESGPRYNEQFF. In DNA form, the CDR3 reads TGCGCCAGCAGTGAGTCGGGGCCGCGCTACAATGAGCAGTTCTTC.

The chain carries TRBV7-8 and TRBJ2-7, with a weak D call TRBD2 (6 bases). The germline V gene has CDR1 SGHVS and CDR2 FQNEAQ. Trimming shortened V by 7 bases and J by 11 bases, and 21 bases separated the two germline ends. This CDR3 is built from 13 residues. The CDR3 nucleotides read TGTGCCAGCACACCCGACAAGGGGAGGCTGAAGTACTTC. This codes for CASTPDKGRLKYF.

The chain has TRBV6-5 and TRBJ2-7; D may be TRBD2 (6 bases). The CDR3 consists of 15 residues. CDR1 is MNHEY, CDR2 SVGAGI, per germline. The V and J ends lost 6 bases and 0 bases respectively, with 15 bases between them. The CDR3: CASSTPGGTSYEQYF. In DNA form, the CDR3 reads TGTGCCAGCAGCACCCCCGGGGGTACCTCCTACGAGCAGTACTTC.

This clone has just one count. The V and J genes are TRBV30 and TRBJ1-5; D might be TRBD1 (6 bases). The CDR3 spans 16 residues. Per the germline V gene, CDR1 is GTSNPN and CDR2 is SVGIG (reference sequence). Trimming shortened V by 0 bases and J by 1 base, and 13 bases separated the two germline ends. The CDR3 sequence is CAWSVGAGVSNQPQHF. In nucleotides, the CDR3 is TGTGCCTGGAGTGTAGGGGCAGGGGTAAGCAATCAGCCCCAGCATTTT.

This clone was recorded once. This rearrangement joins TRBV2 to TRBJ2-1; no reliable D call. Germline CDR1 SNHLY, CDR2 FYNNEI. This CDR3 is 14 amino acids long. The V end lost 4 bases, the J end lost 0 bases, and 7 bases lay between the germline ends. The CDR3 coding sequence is TGTGCCAGCAGTGCCTCGAGCTCCTACAATGAGCAGTTCTTC. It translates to CASSASSSYNEQFF.

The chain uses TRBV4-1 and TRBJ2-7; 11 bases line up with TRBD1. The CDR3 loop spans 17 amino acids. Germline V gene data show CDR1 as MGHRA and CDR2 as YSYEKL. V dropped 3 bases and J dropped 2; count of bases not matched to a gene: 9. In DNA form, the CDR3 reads TGCGCCAGCAGCCACGGAGAACCGGGACAGGGGGCCTACGAGCAGTACTTC. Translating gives CASSHGEPGQGAYEQYF.